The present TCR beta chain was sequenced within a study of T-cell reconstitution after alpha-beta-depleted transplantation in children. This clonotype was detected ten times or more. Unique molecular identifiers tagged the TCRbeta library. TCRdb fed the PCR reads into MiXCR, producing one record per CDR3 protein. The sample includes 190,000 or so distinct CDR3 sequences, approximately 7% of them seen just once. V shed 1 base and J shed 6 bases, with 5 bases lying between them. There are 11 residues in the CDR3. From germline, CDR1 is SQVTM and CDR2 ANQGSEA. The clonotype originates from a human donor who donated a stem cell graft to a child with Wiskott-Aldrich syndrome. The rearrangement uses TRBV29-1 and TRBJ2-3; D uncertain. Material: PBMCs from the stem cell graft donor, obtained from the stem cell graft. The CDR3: CSVEGADTQYF. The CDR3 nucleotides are TGCAGCGTTGAAGGAGCCGATACGCAGTATTTT.